The TCR beta chain described here comes from a study of PD-L1 blockade in urothelial cancer. Germline CDR1 is MRHNA and CDR2 is SNTAGT. The CDR3 is 14 amino acids. Trimming removed 6 bases from V and 6 bases from J; junction bases left unmatched: 7. Synthetically made TCR analog templates were put into each PCR as spikes. The repertoire was sequenced with immunoSEQ multiplex PCR; TCRdb's copy has only in-frame clones and lacks some. The sample yields 50,000 to 55,000 clones, approximately 90% seen once. General study findings and limits: Durable-benefit patients showed greater tumor-associated blood clone expansion at 3 weeks.

The time point denotes: peripheral blood 6 weeks after treatment start. Samples were collected from each patient before treatment and during treatment. Each patient gave between 1 and 8 of them in total. As concerns this clone: The antigen is not known.

The sequence came from a man in his sixties with urothelial cancer. This chain connects TRBV6-4 to TRBJ2-2; 7 bases are shared with TRBD2. This specimen consisted of PBMCs, obtained around atezolizumab (anti-PD-L1) treatment. The CDR3 region is CASSAGLLSGELFF. The CDR3, as DNA: TGTGCCAGCAGCGCGGGACTATTGTCCGGGGAGCTGTTTTTT.